Listed below are T cell receptor beta chains from one sample, sequenced in a study of T-cell reconstitution after alpha-beta-depleted transplantation in children. Each CDR3 protein gets one entry after TCRdb re-called the PCR reads with MiXCR. The sample includes 450,000 to 600,000 distinct CDR3 sequences, about 30% of them seen just once. Sequenced here: PBMCs from the stem cell graft donor, sampled from the stem cell graft. These receptors all come from a human donor who donated a stem cell graft to a child with aplastic anemia. Each CDR3 is given with its conserved first and last residue. D genes are given only for firm matches. Clone sizes are given selectively: once, few, many, or a class where the clone is expanded.

v_call	d_call	clone_size	j_call	cdr3_nt	cdr3_aa
TRBV12-3/TRBV12-4	.	few	TRBJ1-2	TGTGCCAGCAGTTTGCTCGCCTTGGACCGCTATGGCTACACCTTC	CASSLLALDRYGYTF
TRBV18	.	.	TRBJ1-1	TGTGCCAGCTCCCTCAACCCGGCCATAAACACTGAAGCTTTCTTT	CASSLNPAINTEAFF
TRBV20-1	TRBD2	.	TRBJ2-1	TGCAGTGCTAGAGAGGCTAGCGGGAGGGGAAATGAGCAGTTCTTC	CSAREASGRGNEQFF
TRBV11-2	TRBD2	few	TRBJ2-1	TGTGCCAGCAGCTTATTAGCTAGCGGATTTATACTTGCCCCTTCGGAGCAGTTCTTC	CASSLLASGFILAPSEQFF
TRBV7-2	TRBD1	many	TRBJ2-3	TGTGCCAGCAGCTTAGTCCAGGGGGCAGGGGATACGCAGTATTTT	CASSLVQGAGDTQYF
TRBV20-1	.	few	TRBJ2-3	TGCAGTGCTAGAGTCCCGCTAGTCCCCACAGATACGCAGTATTTT	CSARVPLVPTDTQYF
TRBV7-8	.	few	TRBJ1-2	TGTGCCAGCAGCCGAGACACTGCGAATGGCTACACCTTC	CASSRDTANGYTF
TRBV28	.	once	TRBJ1-2	TGTGCCAGCAGGAATTTGGATGGCTACACCTTC	CASRNLDGYTF
TRBV29-1	TRBD1	.	TRBJ2-1	TGCAGCGCTGTGGGATTCCGGGACAGTCTCGGATGGGATGAGCAGTTCTTC	CSAVGFRDSLGWDEQFF
TRBV4-3	TRBD1	once	TRBJ1-4	TGCGCCAGCAGCCAAGAACGGCAGGGGGGTGAAAAACTGTTTTTT	CASSQERQGGEKLFF
TRBV12-3/TRBV12-4	.	few	TRBJ2-2	TGTGCCAGCAGCCCTGGACTCCCGGCCGGGGAGCTGTTTTTT	CASSPGLPAGELFF
TRBV7-2	TRBD1	.	TRBJ1-2	TGTGCCAGCAGCCGACAGGGCAACTATGGCTACACCTTC	CASSRQGNYGYTF